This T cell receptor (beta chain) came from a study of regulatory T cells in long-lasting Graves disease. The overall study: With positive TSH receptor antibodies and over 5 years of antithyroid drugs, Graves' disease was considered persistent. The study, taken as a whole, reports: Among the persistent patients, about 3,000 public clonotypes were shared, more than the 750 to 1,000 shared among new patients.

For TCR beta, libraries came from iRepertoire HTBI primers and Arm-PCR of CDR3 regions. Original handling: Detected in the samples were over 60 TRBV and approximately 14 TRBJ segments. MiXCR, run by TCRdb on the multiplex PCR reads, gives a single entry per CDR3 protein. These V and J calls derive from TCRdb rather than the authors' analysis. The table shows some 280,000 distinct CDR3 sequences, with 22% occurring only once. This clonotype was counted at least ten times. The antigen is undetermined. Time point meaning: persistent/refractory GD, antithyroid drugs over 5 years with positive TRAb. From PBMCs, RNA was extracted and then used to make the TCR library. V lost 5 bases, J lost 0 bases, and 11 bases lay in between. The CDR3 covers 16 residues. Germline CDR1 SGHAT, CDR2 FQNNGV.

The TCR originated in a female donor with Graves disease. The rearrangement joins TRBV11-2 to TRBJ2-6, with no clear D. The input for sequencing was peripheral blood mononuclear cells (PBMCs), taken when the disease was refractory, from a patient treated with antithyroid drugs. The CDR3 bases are TGTGCCAGCAGCCCGCGACTGAACTCTGGGGCCAACGTCCTGACTTTC. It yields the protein CASSPRLNSGANVLTF.